The clone carrying this T cell receptor beta chain was picked up many times. Its antigen is still unknown. This record comes from a study of neurological immune-mediated disorders. The germline V gene has CDR1 SEHNR and CDR2 FQNEAQ (reference sequence). Trimming took off 3 bases at V and 8 bases at J, with 11 bases between the two ends. CDR3 size: 13 residues. Template-switch 5'RACE cDNA synthesis added a 10-nucleotide unique molecular identifier. From 15-18 subjects, over 180 million TCR-beta sequences were obtained in each sequencing run. One entry per CDR3 protein, called by TCRdb with MiXCR from the 5' RACE reads. The repertoire holds approximately 59,000 distinct CDR3 sequences, around 5% seen once, with roughly 5.7% in the top ten. The study's findings and limits: The absence of shared CDR3 amino acid sequences among expanded clones across subjects suggests private repertoires in all groups.

The V call is TRBV7-9, the J call TRBJ2-1, with D maybe TRBD2 (6 bases). This clonotype originated in a human donor with multiple sclerosis. The donor label of this sample is uncertain. The sample comprised PBMCs. CDR3 in amino acids: CASSLIAADEQFF. CDR3 bases: TGTGCCAGCAGCTTGATAGCGGCTGATGAGCAGTTCTTC.